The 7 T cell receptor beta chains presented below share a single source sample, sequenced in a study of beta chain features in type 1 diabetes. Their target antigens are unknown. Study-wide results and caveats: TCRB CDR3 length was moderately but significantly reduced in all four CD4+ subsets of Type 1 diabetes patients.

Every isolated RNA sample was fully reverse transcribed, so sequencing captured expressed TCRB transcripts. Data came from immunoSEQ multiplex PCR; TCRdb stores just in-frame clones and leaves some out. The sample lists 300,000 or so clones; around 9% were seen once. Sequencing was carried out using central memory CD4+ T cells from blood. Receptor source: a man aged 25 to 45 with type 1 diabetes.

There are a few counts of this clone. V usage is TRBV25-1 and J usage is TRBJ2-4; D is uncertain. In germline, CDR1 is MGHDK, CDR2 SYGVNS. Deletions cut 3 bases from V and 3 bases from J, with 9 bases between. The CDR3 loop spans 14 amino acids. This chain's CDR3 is CASSESGNKNIQYF. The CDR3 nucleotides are TGTGCCAGCAGTGAGTCAGGAAACAAAAACATTCAGTACTTC.

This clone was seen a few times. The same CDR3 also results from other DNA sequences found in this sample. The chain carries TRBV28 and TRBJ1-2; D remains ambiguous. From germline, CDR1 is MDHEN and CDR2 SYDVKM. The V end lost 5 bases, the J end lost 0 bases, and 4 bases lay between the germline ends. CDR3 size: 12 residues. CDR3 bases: TGTGCCAGCAGTCGTCCTAACTATGGCTACACCTTC. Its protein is CASSRPNYGYTF.

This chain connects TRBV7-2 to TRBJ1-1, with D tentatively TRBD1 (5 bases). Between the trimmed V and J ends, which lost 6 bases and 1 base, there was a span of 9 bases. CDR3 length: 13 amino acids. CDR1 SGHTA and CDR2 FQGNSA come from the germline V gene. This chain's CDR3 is CASRSRENTEAFF. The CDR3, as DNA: TGTGCCAGCAGGAGCAGGGAGAACACTGAAGCTTTCTTT.

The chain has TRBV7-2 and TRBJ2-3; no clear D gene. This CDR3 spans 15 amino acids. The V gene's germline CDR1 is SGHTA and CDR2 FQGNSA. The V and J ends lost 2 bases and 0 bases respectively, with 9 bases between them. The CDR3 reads CASSLTRVSTDTQYF. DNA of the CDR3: TGTGCCAGCAGCTTAACACGAGTCAGCACAGATACGCAGTATTTT. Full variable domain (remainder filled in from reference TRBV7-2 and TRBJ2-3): GAGVSQSPSNKVTEKGKDVELRCDPISGHTALYWYRQSLGQGLEFLIYFQGNSAPDKSGLPSDRFSAERTGGSVSTLTIQRTQQEDSAVYLCASSLTRVSTDTQYFGPGTRLTVL.

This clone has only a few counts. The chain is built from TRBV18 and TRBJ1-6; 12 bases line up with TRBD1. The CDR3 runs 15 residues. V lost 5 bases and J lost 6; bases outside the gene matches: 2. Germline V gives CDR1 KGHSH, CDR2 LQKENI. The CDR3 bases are TGTGCCAGCTCAGGGACAGGGGGCTCTAATTCACCCCTCCACTTT. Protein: CASSGTGGSNSPLHF.

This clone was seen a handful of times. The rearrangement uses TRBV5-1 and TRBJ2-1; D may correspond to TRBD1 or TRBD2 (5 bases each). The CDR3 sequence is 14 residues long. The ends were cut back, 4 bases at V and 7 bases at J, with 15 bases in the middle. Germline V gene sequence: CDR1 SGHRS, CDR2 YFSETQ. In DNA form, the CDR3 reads TGCGCCAGCAGCATGACCGGGGCCGGGAATGAGCAGTTCTTC. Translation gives CASSMTGAGNEQFF.

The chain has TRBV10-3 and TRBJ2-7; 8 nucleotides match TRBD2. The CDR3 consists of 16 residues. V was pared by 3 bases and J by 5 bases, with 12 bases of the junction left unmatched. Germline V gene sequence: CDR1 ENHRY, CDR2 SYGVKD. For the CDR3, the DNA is TGTGCCATCAGTGACCCCGGGAGGGGCCAAGACGACGAGCAGTACTTC. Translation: CAISDPGRGQDDEQYF.